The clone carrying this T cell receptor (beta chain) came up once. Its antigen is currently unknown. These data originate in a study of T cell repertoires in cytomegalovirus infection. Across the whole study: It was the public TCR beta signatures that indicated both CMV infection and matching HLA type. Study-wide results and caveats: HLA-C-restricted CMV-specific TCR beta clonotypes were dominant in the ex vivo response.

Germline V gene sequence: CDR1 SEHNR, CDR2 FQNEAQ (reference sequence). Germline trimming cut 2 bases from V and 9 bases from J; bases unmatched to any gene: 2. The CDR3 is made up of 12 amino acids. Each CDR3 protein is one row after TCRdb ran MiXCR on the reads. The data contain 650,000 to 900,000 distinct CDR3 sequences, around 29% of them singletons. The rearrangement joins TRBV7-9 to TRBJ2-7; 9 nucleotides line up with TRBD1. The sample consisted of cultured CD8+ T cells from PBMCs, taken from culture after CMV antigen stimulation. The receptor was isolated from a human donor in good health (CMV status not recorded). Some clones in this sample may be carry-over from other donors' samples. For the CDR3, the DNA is TGTGCCAGCAGCTTACCGGGACAGGGGCAGTACTTC. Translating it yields CASSLPGQGQYF. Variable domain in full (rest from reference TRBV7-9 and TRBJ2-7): DTGVSQNPRHKITKRGQNVTFRCDPISEHNRLYWYRQTLGQGPEFLTYFQNEAQLEKSRLLSDRFSAERPKGSFSTLEIQRTEQGDSAMYLCASSLPGQGQYFGPGTRLTVT.